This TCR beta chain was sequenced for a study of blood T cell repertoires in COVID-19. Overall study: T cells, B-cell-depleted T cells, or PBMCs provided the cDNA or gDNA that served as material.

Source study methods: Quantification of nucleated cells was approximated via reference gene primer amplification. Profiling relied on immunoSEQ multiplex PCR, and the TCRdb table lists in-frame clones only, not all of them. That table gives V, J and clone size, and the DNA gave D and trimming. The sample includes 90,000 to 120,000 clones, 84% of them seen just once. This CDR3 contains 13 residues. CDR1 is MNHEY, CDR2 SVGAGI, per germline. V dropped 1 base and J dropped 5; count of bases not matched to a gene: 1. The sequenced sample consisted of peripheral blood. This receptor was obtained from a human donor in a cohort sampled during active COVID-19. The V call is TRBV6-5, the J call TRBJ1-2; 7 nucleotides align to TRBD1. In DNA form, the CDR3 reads TGTGCCAGCAGTTACTTACAGGGGTATGGCTACACCTTC. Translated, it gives CASSYLQGYGYTF.